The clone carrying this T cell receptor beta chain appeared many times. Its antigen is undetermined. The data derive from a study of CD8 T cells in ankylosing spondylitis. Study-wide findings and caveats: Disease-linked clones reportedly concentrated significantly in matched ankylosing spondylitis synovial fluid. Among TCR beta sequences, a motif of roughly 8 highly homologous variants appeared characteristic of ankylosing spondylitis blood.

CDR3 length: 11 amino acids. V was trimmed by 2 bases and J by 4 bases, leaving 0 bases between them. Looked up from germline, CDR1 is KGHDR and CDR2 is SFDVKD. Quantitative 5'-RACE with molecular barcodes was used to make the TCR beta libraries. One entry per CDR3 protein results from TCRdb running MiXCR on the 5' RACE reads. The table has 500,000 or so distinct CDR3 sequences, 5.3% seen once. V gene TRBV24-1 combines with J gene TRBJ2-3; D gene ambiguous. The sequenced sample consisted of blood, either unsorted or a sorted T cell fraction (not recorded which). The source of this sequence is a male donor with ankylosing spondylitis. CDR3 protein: CATSDSDTQYF. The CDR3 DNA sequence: TGTGCCACCAGTGATTCAGATACGCAGTATTTT.